The 10 T cell receptor beta chains in this list originate from one sample, sequenced in a study of T cell responses to AZD1222 COVID-19 vaccine. Generated by immunoSEQ multiplex PCR, the TCRdb table keeps only in-frame clones and is missing some. The data show 100,000 to 150,000 clones, with 94% seen just once and roughly 6.6% held by the top ten. Sample: peripheral blood, taken on day 0 of AZD1222 vaccination. Source of these receptors: an adult in good health.

This clone has a single count. This chain uses TRBV5-6 with TRBJ2-2; the D gene is possibly TRBD2 (5 bases). The CDR3 spans 15 residues. V lost 4 bases, J lost 4 bases, and 14 bases lay in between. Germline CDR1 reads SGHDT; CDR2 reads YYEEEE. The CDR3 is CASSLGLRATGELFF. As DNA, the CDR3 is TGTGCCAGCAGCCTCGGGTTGAGGGCCACCGGGGAGCTGTTTTTT.

The chain has TRBV28 and TRBJ2-5, with 8 bases lining up with TRBD2. The CDR3 extends over 16 amino acids. Trimming removed 8 bases from V and 3 bases from J; junction bases left unmatched: 14. Germline CDR1 MDHEN, CDR2 SYDVKM. CDR3 protein: CASSRGGGAFEETQYF. The CDR3 DNA is TGTGCCAGCTCACGGGGGGGAGGGGCCTTTGAAGAGACCCAGTACTTC.

The chain employs TRBV30 and TRBJ1-3; D is possibly TRBD1 (5 bases). The V gene lost 0 bases and the J gene lost 8 bases, with 17 bases spanning the gap. The CDR3 consists of 15 residues. In germline, CDR1 is GTSNPN, CDR2 SVGIG (reference sequence). CDR3: CAWSVPGSEGYTIYF. CDR3 bases: TGTGCCTGGAGTGTACCAGGGAGTGAGGGGTACACCATATATTTT.

The chain has TRBV19 and TRBJ1-1; unclear D gene. The germline gives CDR1 LNHDA, CDR2 SQIVND (reference sequence). CDR3 length: 15 residues. V gave up 3 bases and J gave up 6 bases, with 17 bases separating them. CDR3 nucleotides: TGTGCCAGTAGTATCAAATTCGGGGATACGGCTGAAGCTTTCTTT. Protein: CASSIKFGDTAEAFF.

This clone has only one observation. Written as DNA, the CDR3 is TGTGCCACCAGCAGAGTGTTGGGGAACACTGAAGCTTTCTTT. This codes for CATSRVLGNTEAFF. The rearrangement joins TRBV15 to TRBJ1-1; D is unresolved. The V end lost 1 base, the J end lost 1 base, and 7 bases lay between the germline ends. The CDR3 loop spans 14 amino acids. Germline CDR1 and CDR2: LNHNV and YYDKDF (reference sequence).

The J gene is TRBJ2-5, the V gene TRBV5-1; 7 bases agree with TRBD2. In germline, CDR1 is SGHRS, CDR2 YFSETQ. Unmatched junction bases numbered 11, after V lost 3 bases and J lost 3 bases. This CDR3 comprises 16 residues. CDR3 DNA sequence: TGCGCCAGCAGCTCCGACCCGACTAGCAGGAAAGAGACCCAGTACTTC. As protein: CASSSDPTSRKETQYF. Together with reference TRBV5-1 and TRBJ2-5, the CDR3 gives the full variable domain: KAGVTQTPRYLIKTRGQQVTLSCSPISGHRSVSWYQQTPGQGLQFLFEYFSETQRNKGNFPGRFSGRQFSNSRSEMNVSTLELGDSALYLCASSSDPTSRKETQYFGPGTRLLVL.

The chain uses TRBV2 and TRBJ2-7; TRBD1 matches 8 bases. The CDR3 extends over 17 amino acids. J was trimmed by 5 bases and V by 6 bases; bases with no gene match: 18. CDR1 is SNHLY and CDR2 is FYNNEI in the germline V gene. The CDR3 region has the DNA TGTGCCAGCAGACCGAGACTCTTCCGGACAGGGTATGACGAGCAGTACTTC. Its protein product is CASRPRLFRTGYDEQYF.

The chain is built from TRBV5-1 and TRBJ2-1; 13 nucleotides line up with TRBD2. The CDR3 is 15 amino acids. Germline values: CDR1 SGHRS, CDR2 YFSETQ. Trimming removed 3 bases from V and 6 bases from J; junction bases left unmatched: 3. DNA of the CDR3: TGCGCCAGCAGCTCCGGGACTAGCGGGATCAATGAGCAGTTCTTC. Amino acid sequence: CASSSGTSGINEQFF.

This clone has just one count. V and J are TRBV7-2 and TRBJ1-5, with D possibly matching TRBD1 (5 bases). CDR3 length: 14 amino acids. The V end was cut by 2 bases, the J end by 7 bases, with 12 bases between. Per the germline V gene, CDR1 is SGHTA and CDR2 is FQGNSA. In nucleotides, the CDR3 is TGTGCCAGCAGCTTATTGGGGGGATCCCAGCCCCAGCATTTT. This translates into CASSLLGGSQPQHF.

V and J are TRBV28 and TRBJ1-5, with D maybe TRBD1 (6 bases). Deletions cut 2 bases from V and 2 bases from J, with 10 bases between. This CDR3 spans 15 amino acids. In germline, CDR1 is MDHEN, CDR2 SYDVKM. The CDR3 spells CASSLGGGGNQPQHF. CDR3 DNA sequence: TGTGCCAGCAGTTTAGGGGGGGGCGGCAATCAGCCCCAGCATTTT. The full variable domain, its missing parts supplied by reference TRBV28 and TRBJ1-5, is DVKVTQSSRYLVKRTGEKVFLECVQDMDHENMFWYRQDPGLGLRLIYFSYDVKMKEKGDIPEGYSVSREKKERFSLILESASTNQTSMYLCASSLGGGGNQPQHFGDGTRLSIL.